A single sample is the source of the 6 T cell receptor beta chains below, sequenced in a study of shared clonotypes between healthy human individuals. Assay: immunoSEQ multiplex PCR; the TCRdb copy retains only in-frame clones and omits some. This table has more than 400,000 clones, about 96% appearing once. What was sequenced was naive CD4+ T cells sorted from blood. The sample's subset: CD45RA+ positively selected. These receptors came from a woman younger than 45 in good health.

The chain's CDR3 is CASSLVTLAARGIYEQYF. CDR3 in DNA: TGTGCCAGCAGCTTGGTTACCCTCGCCGCGCGGGGGATATACGAGCAGTACTTC. The rearrangement links TRBV5-5 to TRBJ2-7; 7 bases match TRBD2. CDR1 and CDR2 (germline): SGHKS, YYEKEE (reference sequence). This CDR3 spans 18 amino acids. V shed 0 bases and J 4 bases; nucleotides not matched to a gene: 16.

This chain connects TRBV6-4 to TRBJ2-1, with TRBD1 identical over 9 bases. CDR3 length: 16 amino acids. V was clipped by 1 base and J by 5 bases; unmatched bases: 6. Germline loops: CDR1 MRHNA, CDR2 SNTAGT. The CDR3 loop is CASSDFGTGNHNEQFF. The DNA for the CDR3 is TGTGCCAGCAGTGACTTTGGGACAGGGAACCACAATGAGCAGTTCTTC.

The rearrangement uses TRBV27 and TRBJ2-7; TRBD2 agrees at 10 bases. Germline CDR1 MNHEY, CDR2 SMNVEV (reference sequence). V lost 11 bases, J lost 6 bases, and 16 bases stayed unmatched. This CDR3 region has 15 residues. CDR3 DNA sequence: TGTGCCGCGATGCCCCTCACGGGACTAGCGACCGAGCAGTACTTC. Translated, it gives CAAMPLTGLATEQYF.

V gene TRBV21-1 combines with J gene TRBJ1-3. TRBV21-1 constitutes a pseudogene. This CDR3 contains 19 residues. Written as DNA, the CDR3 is TGTGCCAGCAGCAAAGTTCTCTGGCGGAGGTGCCCGCCGGGAAACACCATATATTTT. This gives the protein CASSKVLWRRCPPGNTIYF.

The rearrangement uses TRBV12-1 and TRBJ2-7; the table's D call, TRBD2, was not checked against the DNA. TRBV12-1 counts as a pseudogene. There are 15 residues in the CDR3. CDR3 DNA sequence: TGTGCCAGCAGCTTTCAAGGGCGGGGTTCCTACGAGCAGTACTTC. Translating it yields CASSFQGRGSYEQYF.

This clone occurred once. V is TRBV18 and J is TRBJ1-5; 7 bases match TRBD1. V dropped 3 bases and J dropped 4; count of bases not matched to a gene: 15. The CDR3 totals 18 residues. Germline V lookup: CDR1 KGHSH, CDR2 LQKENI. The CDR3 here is CASSPPGRWDRDNQPQHF. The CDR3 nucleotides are TGTGCCAGCTCACCTCCTGGGCGCTGGGACAGAGATAATCAGCCCCAGCATTTT.